The 17 T cell receptor beta chains below come from one sample, sequenced in a study of cytotoxic CD8 clonotypes in ibrutinib-treated CLL. Measured with immunoSEQ multiplex PCR; TCRdb has only the in-frame clones, and not every one. The sample holds about 130,000 clones, 70% to 80% seen once. The sequenced sample was PBMCs, obtained after 24 months of ibrutinib treatment. The receptor set was obtained from a human donor with chronic lymphocytic leukemia.

The rearrangement uses TRBV29-1 and TRBJ1-1; D is uncertain. The CDR3 spans 12 residues. Germline loops: CDR1 SQVTM, CDR2 ANQGSEA. Trimming removed 7 bases at V and 6 bases at J, with 15 bases between. The chain's CDR3 is CSGWAAGPEAFF. Written as DNA, the CDR3 is TGCAGCGGATGGGCGGCCGGGCCTGAAGCTTTCTTT.

The rearrangement uses TRBV2 and TRBJ1-4; 9 nucleotides line up with TRBD1. V lost 7 bases to trimming and J lost 8 bases; unmatched junction nucleotides: 17. Germline V gene sequence: CDR1 SNHLY, CDR2 FYNNEI. The CDR3 totals 17 residues. This chain's CDR3 is CASMGGTGPNGEEKLFF. The CDR3 coding sequence is TGTGCCAGCATGGGGGGGACAGGGCCCAACGGGGAGGAAAAACTGTTTTTT.

A word on this clone: The junction shows a germline mismatch at one end, possibly a read error. The CDR3 bases are TGTGCCAGCAGCCCATCCGGCGGGACAGCTAGTATTTTT. Translating gives CASSPSGGTASIF. V and J are TRBV11-3 and TRBJ2-3; possibly TRBD1 for D (7 bases). CDR1 and CDR2 from the germline V gene are SGHNT and YENEEA. The CDR3 is made up of 13 amino acids.

The J gene is TRBJ2-3, the V gene TRBV27; 9 bases fit TRBD2. Germline V lookup: CDR1 MNHEY, CDR2 SMNVEV (reference sequence). V lost 8 bases and J lost 4; bases outside the gene matches: 10. The CDR3 length is 15 residues. Here the CDR3 DNA reads TGTGCCAGCTGCCCCGGGACTAGCTATCCAGATACGCAGTATTTT. Encoded protein: CASCPGTSYPDTQYF.

This chain uses TRBV12-5 with TRBJ1-1; D ambiguous. The V end lost 2 bases, the J end lost 1 base, and 2 bases lay between the germline ends. Germline V lookup: CDR1 LGHNT, CDR2 FRNRAP. There are 12 residues in the CDR3. CDR3 residues: CASGLRNTEAFF. CDR3 nucleotide sequence: TGTGCTAGTGGTTTGAGGAACACTGAAGCTTTCTTT.

The chain joins TRBV30 to TRBJ1-5; D is ambiguous. Germline CDR1 reads GTSNPN; CDR2 reads SVGIG (reference sequence). Trimming took off 2 bases at V and 4 bases at J, with 9 bases between the two ends. The CDR3 sequence is 13 residues long. The CDR3 DNA is TGTGCCTGGAGTACAGAGGCGAATCAGCCCCAGCATTTT. It translates to CAWSTEANQPQHF.

The rearrangement links TRBV11-1 to TRBJ1-1, with 9 bases fitting TRBD1. This CDR3 contains 15 residues. Per germline, CDR1 SGHAT and CDR2 FQDESV (reference sequence). The J segment lost 4 bases and the V segment lost 4 bases, leaving 7 bases of the junction unmatched. CDR3 loop: CASSSTGGAGTEAFF. CDR3 in DNA: TGTGCCAGCAGCTCCACAGGGGGCGCGGGCACTGAAGCTTTCTTT.

The table lists this clone with a count of one. V and J are TRBV30 and TRBJ2-6; 7 bases are a match to TRBD2. In germline, CDR1 is GTSNPN, CDR2 SVGIG (reference sequence). The CDR3 runs 19 residues. The junction had 15 bases not matched to a gene; V was cut back by 4 bases and J by 0 bases. The CDR3 here is CAWTPQAGLGGSGANVLTF. CDR3 DNA: TGTGCCTGGACCCCGCAAGCGGGGTTGGGTGGCTCTGGGGCCAACGTCCTGACTTTC.

V is TRBV25-1 and J is TRBJ2-7; 11 bases map to TRBD1. V lost 0 bases, J lost 9 bases, and 4 bases stayed unmatched. Germline CDR1 reads MGHDK; CDR2 reads SYGVNS. The CDR3 is 14 amino acids. This CDR3 reads CASSEYRDRGGQYF. CDR3 DNA: TGTGCCAGCAGTGAATATCGGGACAGGGGGGGGCAGTACTTC.

Of note for this clone: This is likely a read error, given that the CDR3 carries no conserved phenylalanine or tryptophan at its end. The DNA is left out, because the CDR3 cannot be placed on it with certainty; the CDR3 is given as TCRdb lists it. This rearrangement joins TRBV6-5 to TRBJ1-2. The CDR3 comprises 16 residues, both ends counted. The germline CDR1 and CDR2 sequences are MNHEY and SVGAGI. The CDR3 loop reads CASSYCARGGPAKGPL.

This clone was counted only a few times. The chain uses TRBV7-9 and TRBJ1-2, with a tentative D call TRBD1 (6 bases). This CDR3 comprises 13 residues. V gave up 7 bases and J gave up 7 bases, with 16 bases separating them. Germline values: CDR1 SEHNR, CDR2 FQNEAQ (reference sequence). The CDR3 nucleotides are TGTGCCAGCACCCAAGGGGGGGCAGGTGGCTACACCTTC. It codes for CASTQGGAGGYTF.

V usage is TRBV4-3 and J usage is TRBJ2-1; tentatively, D is TRBD1 or TRBD2 (6 bases each). CDR1 is LGHNA and CDR2 is YSLEER in the germline V gene. The V end was cut by 0 bases, the J end by 4 bases, with 10 bases between. The CDR3 length is 15 residues. The CDR3 here is CASSQEGAGYNEQFF. CDR3 DNA sequence: TGCGCCAGCAGCCAAGAGGGGGCGGGATACAATGAGCAGTTCTTC.

The chain is built from TRBV7-2 and TRBJ1-5; 9 bases are a match to TRBD1. This CDR3 is built from 14 residues. Losses at the gene ends were 5 bases for V and 6 bases for J; bases not matched to a gene: 5. The germline V gene encodes CDR1 SGHTA and CDR2 FQGNSA. The DNA for the CDR3 is TGTGCCAGCAGCCAAACAGGGGGCGGTCAGCCCCAGCATTTT. It specifies CASSQTGGGQPQHF.

This clone was recorded only once. This chain links TRBV10-3 with TRBJ1-2, with TRBD1 matching 9 bases. The CDR3 is made up of 15 amino acids. V was clipped by 4 bases and J by 3 bases; unmatched bases: 6. Germline V lookup: CDR1 ENHRY, CDR2 SYGVKD. The CDR3 region has the DNA TGTGCCATCAGTGGACGGACAGGGGCAGACTATGGCTACACCTTC. This sequence encodes CAISGRTGADYGYTF.

The V and J genes are TRBV6-5 and TRBJ2-5; D remains unclear. The CDR3 runs to 13 residues. Trimming shortened V by 6 bases and J by 1 base, and 9 bases separated the two germline ends. The V gene's germline CDR1 is MNHEY and CDR2 SVGAGI. CDR3 DNA sequence: TGTGCCAGCAGCAAACAGCTCCAAGAGACCCAGTACTTC. Residues: CASSKQLQETQYF.

The chain links TRBV28 to TRBJ2-4; TRBD2 agrees at 7 bases. CDR3 length equals 15 residues. V lost 8 bases to trimming and J lost 4 bases; unmatched junction nucleotides: 11. Germline V gives CDR1 MDHEN, CDR2 SYDVKM. CDR3 region: CASWDPGGSKNIQYF. DNA for the CDR3: TGTGCCAGCTGGGACCCCGGGGGGTCAAAAAACATTCAGTACTTC.

This chain uses TRBV2 with TRBJ2-5; 7 nucleotides agree with TRBD2. CDR1 is SNHLY, CDR2 FYNNEI, per germline. This CDR3 is built from 15 residues. Germline trimming cut 4 bases from V and 5 bases from J; bases unmatched to any gene: 10. The CDR3 coding sequence is TGTGCCAGCAGTGGGTGGGCGGGAGTGGAGGAGACCCAGTACTTC. Its protein product is CASSGWAGVEETQYF.